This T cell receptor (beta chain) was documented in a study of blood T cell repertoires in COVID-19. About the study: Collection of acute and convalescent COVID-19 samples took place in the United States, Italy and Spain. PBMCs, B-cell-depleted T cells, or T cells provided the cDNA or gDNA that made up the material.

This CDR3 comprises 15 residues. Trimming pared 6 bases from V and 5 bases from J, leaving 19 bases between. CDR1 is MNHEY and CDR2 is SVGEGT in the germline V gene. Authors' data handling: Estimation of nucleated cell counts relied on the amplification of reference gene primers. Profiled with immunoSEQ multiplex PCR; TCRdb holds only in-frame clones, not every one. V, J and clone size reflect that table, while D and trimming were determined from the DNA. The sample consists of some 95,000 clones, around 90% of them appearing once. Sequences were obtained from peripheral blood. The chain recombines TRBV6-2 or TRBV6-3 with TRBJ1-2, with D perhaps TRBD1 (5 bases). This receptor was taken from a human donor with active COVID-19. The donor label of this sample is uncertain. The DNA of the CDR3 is TGTGCCAGCAGCCCGACCCTACAGGTCCCTTATGGCTACACCTTC. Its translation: CASSPTLQVPYGYTF.